This is a list of T cell receptor beta chains from one sample in a study of identical twins' blood T cells. TCRdb re-derived calls from the 5' RACE reads in MiXCR, one entry per CDR3 protein. The table shows about 370,000 distinct CDR3 sequences, with over 25% occurring only once. The sequenced material came from PBMCs. These receptors originate from a woman aged 18-55 years in good health. CDR3s include the opening cysteine and the closing phenylalanine or tryptophan. D genes are given only for firm matches. Not every row has a clone size; where given, it reads once, few, many or a size class.

J: TRBJ1-1; V: TRBV7-3; size: -; length: 14; D: TRBD1; CDR3: CASSLTGSDTEAFF; DNA: TGTGCCAGCAGCTTGACAGGGTCTGACACCGAAGCTTTCTTT
J: TRBJ2-7; V: TRBV6-2/TRBV6-3; size: -; length: 14; D: -; CDR3: CASSYLGGPSEQYF; DNA: TGTGCCAGCAGTTACCTCGGGGGACCCTCCGAGCAGTACTTC
J: TRBJ2-1; V: TRBV29-1; size: few; length: 12; D: -; CDR3: CSVSGRVNEQFF; DNA: TGCAGCGTTTCCGGCAGGGTGAATGAGCAGTTCTTC
J: TRBJ1-4; V: TRBV5-1; size: -; length: 15; D: TRBD1; CDR3: CASSVQGAGGEKLFF; DNA: TGCGCCAGCAGCGTACAGGGGGCAGGTGGTGAAAAACTGTTTTTT
J: TRBJ1-2; V: TRBV4-2; size: -; length: 15; D: -; CDR3: CASSQVSPANYGYTF; DNA: TGTGCCAGCAGCCAAGTGAGTCCAGCCAACTATGGCTACACCTTC
J: TRBJ1-4; V: TRBV18; size: -; length: 16; D: TRBD1; CDR3: CASSPLRTGDGEKLFF; DNA: TGTGCCAGCTCACCACTGAGGACAGGGGATGGAGAAAAACTGTTTTTT
J: TRBJ1-1; V: TRBV20-1; size: few; length: 11; D: -; CDR3: CSASEGPEAFF; DNA: TGCAGCGCGTCGGAGGGCCCTGAAGCTTTCTTT
J: TRBJ2-7; V: TRBV18; size: -; length: 14; D: -; CDR3: CASSLGLPSGEQYF; DNA: TGTGCCAGCTCACTGGGACTCCCCAGCGGCGAGCAGTACTTC
J: TRBJ2-1; V: TRBV2; size: few; length: 13; D: -; CDR3: CASSNHGGNEQFF; DNA: TGTGCCAGCAGTAATCACGGAGGCAATGAGCAGTTCTTC
J: TRBJ1-3; V: TRBV4-3; size: -; length: 15; D: -; CDR3: CASSQEALSGNTIYF; DNA: TGCGCCAGCAGCCAAGAAGCCCTGTCTGGAAACACCATATATTTT
J: TRBJ1-2; V: TRBV20-1; size: few; length: 13; D: -; CDR3: CSAVGSADGGYTF; DNA: TGCAGTGCAGTAGGGTCGGCAGACGGGGGCTACACCTTC
J: TRBJ2-5; V: TRBV14; size: many; length: 12; D: -; CDR3: CASSQGRETQYF; DNA: TGTGCCAGCAGCCAGGGGAGGGAGACCCAGTACTTC
J: TRBJ1-2; V: TRBV20-1; size: -; length: 12; D: -; CDR3: CSAISANYGYTF; DNA: TGCAGTGCTATCTCAGCCAACTATGGCTACACCTTC
J: TRBJ1-1; V: TRBV7-2; size: -; length: 14; D: TRBD1; CDR3: CASSPQGWNTEAFF; DNA: TGTGCCAGCAGCCCACAGGGGTGGAACACTGAAGCTTTCTTT
J: TRBJ2-5; V: TRBV3-1; size: many; length: 14; D: TRBD2; CDR3: CASSRGLEQETQYF; DNA: TGTGCCAGCAGCCGTGGACTAGAACAAGAGACCCAGTACTTC
J: TRBJ1-1; V: TRBV30; size: -; length: 13; D: -; CDR3: CASDGTVNTEAFF; DNA: TGTGCCTCCGACGGGACGGTGAACACTGAAGCTTTCTTT
J: TRBJ2-5; V: TRBV20-1; size: few; length: 17; D: -; CDR3: CSVQKTGTPLRAETQYF; DNA: TGCAGTGTCCAGAAAACAGGGACTCCCTTGAGGGCAGAGACCCAGTACTTC
J: TRBJ1-2; V: TRBV29-1; size: -; length: 14; D: -; CDR3: CSSEPSSYVGGYTF; DNA: TGCAGCTCTGAGCCATCCTCCTATGTTGGTGGCTACACCTTC
J: TRBJ1-2; V: TRBV29-1; size: many; length: 11; D: -; CDR3: CSVRGNYGYTF; DNA: TGCAGCGTTCGAGGGAACTATGGCTACACCTTC
J: TRBJ1-2; V: TRBV28; size: -; length: 15; D: -; CDR3: CASLSPAGVSYGYTF; DNA: TGTGCCAGCCTCTCACCGGCGGGCGTTAGCTATGGCTACACCTTC
J: TRBJ2-3; V: TRBV6-2/TRBV6-3; size: -; length: 14; D: TRBD1; CDR3: CASSPGTGPATQYF; DNA: TGTGCCAGCAGTCCCGGGACAGGGCCGGCTACGCAGTATTTT
J: TRBJ1-4; V: TRBV20-1; size: few; length: 15; D: -; CDR3: CSARGFGTTNEKLFF; DNA: TGCAGTGCTAGAGGTTTTGGGACAACTAATGAAAAACTGTTTTTT
J: TRBJ1-2; V: TRBV19; size: few; length: 16; D: TRBD1; CDR3: CASSPEAGQGSYGYTF; DNA: TGTGCCAGTAGCCCCGAGGCGGGACAGGGATCCTATGGCTACACCTTC
J: TRBJ2-2; V: TRBV20-1; size: -; length: 13; D: TRBD1; CDR3: CSAKQGLTGELFF; DNA: TGCAGTGCCAAACAGGGGCTCACCGGGGAGCTGTTTTTT
J: TRBJ1-1; V: TRBV20-1; size: -; length: 13; D: -; CDR3: CSAMRRPNTEAFF; DNA: TGCAGTGCTATGAGGCGGCCGAACACTGAAGCTTTCTTT
J: TRBJ2-3; V: TRBV29-1; size: many; length: 12; D: -; CDR3: CSVVRGQDTQYF; DNA: TGCAGCGTTGTCCGGGGACAAGATACGCAGTATTTT
J: TRBJ1-2; V: TRBV6-5; size: -; length: 17; D: TRBD1; CDR3: CASSYVHSGTGWLGYTF; DNA: TGTGCCAGCAGTTACGTCCACTCCGGGACAGGGTGGTTAGGCTACACCTTC
J: TRBJ2-1; V: TRBV20-1; size: -; length: 17; D: TRBD2; CDR3: CSARAPFLAGQGNERFF; DNA: TGCAGTGCTAGAGCTCCCTTCCTAGCGGGACAAGGGAATGAGCGGTTCTTC
J: TRBJ2-3; V: TRBV11-2; size: -; length: 18; D: -; CDR3: CASSLTSIWELSTDTQYF; DNA: TGTGCCAGCAGCTTAACTTCAATATGGGAGCTTAGCACAGATACGCAGTATTTT
J: TRBJ1-4; V: TRBV10-3; size: few; length: 14; D: TRBD1; CDR3: CAISDDRGSEKLFF; DNA: TGTGCCATCAGTGACGACAGGGGTAGTGAAAAACTGTTTTTT
J: TRBJ1-1; V: TRBV6-2/TRBV6-3; size: -; length: 14; D: -; CDR3: CASSYDTLSTGAFF; DNA: TGTGCCAGCAGTTACGACACGTTGAGCACTGGAGCTTTCTTT
J: TRBJ2-5; V: TRBV6-5; size: many; length: 15; D: TRBD2; CDR3: CASSPGLAGTETQYF; DNA: TGTGCCAGCAGCCCCGGACTAGCGGGAACGGAGACCCAGTACTTC
J: TRBJ1-1; V: TRBV11-2; size: -; length: 13; D: TRBD1; CDR3: CASIRDGDRLAFF; DNA: TGTGCCAGCATCCGGGATGGGGACAGGCTAGCTTTCTTT
J: TRBJ1-1; V: TRBV10-3; size: few; length: 14; D: -; CDR3: CAISQSPTSTEAFF; DNA: TGTGCCATCAGTCAATCACCCACCAGCACTGAAGCTTTCTTT
J: TRBJ2-7; V: TRBV29-1; size: -; length: 11; D: -; CDR3: CSAIRLYEQYF; DNA: TGCAGCGCGATACGGCTCTACGAGCAGTACTTC
J: TRBJ2-3; V: TRBV6-4; size: many; length: 14; D: -; CDR3: CASSDQVGTDTQYF; DNA: TGTGCCAGCAGTGACCAGGTTGGCACAGATACGCAGTATTTT
J: TRBJ2-7; V: TRBV19; size: few; length: 13; D: -; CDR3: CASSNPVSYEQYF; DNA: TGTGCCAGTAGTAATCCTGTCTCCTACGAGCAGTACTTC